The entry below gives a single T cell receptor (beta chain) sequence along with its context. Via MiXCR, TCRdb re-called the 5' RACE reads, giving one row per CDR3 protein. The profile covers tens of thousands of distinct CDR3 sequences, with around 9.1% appearing a single time and about 7.1% taken by the ten largest. This entry comes from a study of early T cells in non-severe SARS-CoV-2 infection. Germline V gene sequence: CDR1 KGHSH, CDR2 LQKENI. CDR3 size: 13 residues. V gave up 6 bases and J gave up 3 bases; unmatched junction bases: 5. The chain combines TRBV18 with TRBJ2-7, with TRBD1 matching over 7 bases. This receptor was obtained from an adult who was a healthcare worker with PCR-confirmed SARS-CoV-2 infection or an uninfected control (not recorded which). The input for sequencing was whole blood, taken at baseline. CDR3 sequence reads: CASSVGQLYEQYF. The CDR3 DNA follows: TGTGCCAGCTCCGTGGGACAGCTCTACGAGCAGTACTTC.